These T cell receptor beta chains were read from a single sample in a study of blood T cell repertoires in COVID-19. TCRdb's copy holds only in-frame clones and misses some; the assay was immunoSEQ multiplex PCR. The table records roughly 150,000 clones, 80% to 90% of them present only once. Sequenced input: peripheral blood. The receptors derive from a woman aged 55-69 years with COVID-19, enrolled during active disease. CDR3s include the opening cysteine and the closing phenylalanine or tryptophan. A D gene is named only where the DNA matches it firmly. Rows give clone size only sometimes, using once, few, many, or a class for an expanded clone.

J: TRBJ1-3
size: NA
V: TRBV5-4
D: NA
CDR3: CASSFAARNTIYF
DNA: TGTGCCAGCAGCTTCGCCGCGAGAAACACCATATATTTT

J: TRBJ1-5
size: NA
V: TRBV19
D: TRBD1
CDR3: CASRTGGVFQPQHF
DNA: TGTGCCAGTCGGACAGGGGGCGTTTTTCAGCCCCAGCATTTT

J: TRBJ1-1
size: NA
V: TRBV5-8
D: TRBD1
CDR3: CASSPGQGILNTEAFF
DNA: TGTGCCAGCAGCCCTGGACAGGGAATCTTAAACACTGAAGCTTTCTTT

J: TRBJ1-5
size: NA
V: TRBV7-9
D: TRBD1
CDR3: CASSLVSGTGIQPQHF
DNA: TGTGCCAGCAGCTTAGTTTCTGGGACAGGGATTCAGCCCCAGCATTTT

J: TRBJ1-3
size: NA
V: TRBV27
D: NA
CDR3: CASSPLPGYGNTIYF
DNA: TGTGCCAGCAGTCCCCTTCCGGGGTATGGAAACACCATATATTTT

J: TRBJ2-7
size: NA
V: TRBV5-1
D: TRBD1
CDR3: CASSPGQGFDEQYF
DNA: TGCGCCAGCAGTCCAGGACAGGGATTTGACGAGCAGTACTTC

J: TRBJ1-1
size: NA
V: TRBV6-5
D: TRBD1
CDR3: CASNPTTGKATEAFF
DNA: TGTGCCAGCAACCCCACGACAGGGAAAGCCACTGAAGCTTTCTTT

J: TRBJ2-3
size: once
V: TRBV19
D: TRBD2
CDR3: CATRLAGGPDTQYF
DNA: TGTGCCACCAGACTAGCGGGAGGCCCAGATACGCAGTATTTT

J: TRBJ1-5
size: NA
V: TRBV19
D: NA
CDR3: CASSIWAAYSNQPQHF
DNA: TGTGCCAGTAGTATCTGGGCAGCTTATAGCAATCAGCCCCAGCATTTT

J: TRBJ1-5
size: NA
V: TRBV27
D: TRBD1
CDR3: CASRPTGGQPQHF
DNA: TGTGCCAGCAGGCCCACAGGGGGCCAGCCCCAGCATTTT

J: TRBJ2-2
size: NA
V: TRBV30
D: TRBD1
CDR3: CAWSPGTANTGELFF
DNA: TGTGCCTGGAGCCCAGGGACAGCTAACACCGGGGAGCTGTTTTTT

J: TRBJ1-1
size: few
V: TRBV19
D: TRBD1
CDR3: CASSWTGVVTEAFF
DNA: TGTGCCAGTAGTTGGACAGGGGTCGTCACTGAAGCTTTCTTT

J: TRBJ2-1
size: NA
V: TRBV5-3
D: NA
CDR3: CARSLLFLAPHNEQFF
DNA: TGTGCCAGAAGCTTATTGTTCCTAGCCCCCCACAATGAGCAGTTCTTC

J: TRBJ1-1
size: NA
V: TRBV2
D: NA
CDR3: CASRFGRGRSEAFF
DNA: TGTGCCAGCAGGTTCGGGAGGGGGAGATCTGAAGCTTTCTTT

J: TRBJ1-3
size: NA
V: TRBV2
D: TRBD1
CDR3: CASSGQGLDGNTIYF
DNA: TGTGCCAGCAGTGGACAGGGGCTTGATGGAAACACCATATATTTT

J: TRBJ1-5
size: NA
V: TRBV6-5
D: TRBD1
CDR3: CASSAGGVGNQPQHF
DNA: TGTGCCAGCAGCGCAGGGGGCGTGGGCAATCAGCCCCAGCATTTT

J: TRBJ1-1
size: NA
V: TRBV11-3
D: NA
CDR3: CASSLGRGSTEAFF
DNA: TGTGCCAGCAGCTTAGGCCGGGGTAGCACTGAAGCTTTCTTT

J: TRBJ1-1
size: NA
V: TRBV19
D: NA
CDR3: CASSIRGLGGTEAFF
DNA: TGTGCCAGTAGTATAAGGGGACTAGGTGGCACTGAAGCTTTCTTT

J: TRBJ1-2
size: NA
V: TRBV3-1/TRBV3-2
D: TRBD1
CDR3: CASSPRPGQGDSNYGYTF
DNA: TGTGCCAGCAGCCCCCGCCCCGGACAGGGAGATTCTAACTATGGCTACACCTTC

J: TRBJ1-5
size: NA
V: TRBV6-5
D: NA
CDR3: CASGFAVDQPQHF
DNA: TGTGCCAGCGGTTTTGCCGTAGATCAGCCCCAGCATTTT

J: TRBJ1-1
size: NA
V: TRBV3-1/TRBV3-2
D: NA
CDR3: CASSQRGTEAFF
DNA: TGTGCCAGCAGCCAACGAGGCACTGAAGCTTTCTTT

J: TRBJ1-6
size: NA
V: TRBV7-2
D: TRBD1
CDR3: CASSWRTGRGSPLHF
DNA: TGTGCCAGCAGCTGGCGGACAGGGCGTGGATCACCCCTCCACTTT

J: TRBJ2-6
size: NA
V: TRBV5-1
D: TRBD2
CDR3: CARRWAGGGVSSGANVLTF
DNA: TGCGCCCGCCGCTGGGCCGGGGGGGGCGTGAGCTCTGGGGCCAACGTCCTGACTTTC

J: TRBJ2-2
size: NA
V: TRBV5-1
D: TRBD2
CDR3: CASSSTSGRVAGTGELFF
DNA: TGCGCCAGCAGCTCGACTAGCGGGAGGGTTGCGGGCACCGGGGAGCTGTTTTTT

J: TRBJ1-2
size: NA
V: TRBV19
D: NA
CDR3: CASSSAGYTF
DNA: TGTGCCAGTAGTAGCGCGGGCTACACCTTC

J: TRBJ1-5
size: NA
V: TRBV7-6
D: NA
CDR3: CASSEQGNQPQHF
DNA: TGTGCCAGCAGCGAACAGGGAAATCAGCCCCAGCATTTT

J: TRBJ2-2
size: NA
V: TRBV7-3
D: NA
CDR3: CASSPSAGELFF
DNA: TGTGCCAGCAGCCCTAGTGCGGGGGAGCTGTTTTTT

J: TRBJ1-2
size: few
V: TRBV7-2
D: TRBD1
CDR3: CASSLSTGGSYGYTF
DNA: TGTGCCAGCAGCTTATCCACAGGGGGAAGCTATGGCTACACCTTC

J: TRBJ1-2
size: NA
V: TRBV5-1
D: TRBD1
CDR3: CASTPGQGVDGYTF
DNA: TGCGCCAGCACCCCGGGACAGGGAGTGGATGGCTACACCTTC

J: TRBJ2-1
size: NA
V: TRBV6-6
D: TRBD2
CDR3: CASSTPVGSGGNEQFF
DNA: TGTGCCAGCAGTACTCCCGTCGGTAGCGGGGGAAATGAGCAGTTCTTC

J: TRBJ1-4
size: once
V: TRBV4-2
D: NA
CDR3: CASSQGPTNEKLFF
DNA: TGTGCCAGCAGCCAAGGGCCAACTAATGAAAAACTGTTTTTT

J: TRBJ1-2
size: NA
V: TRBV19
D: TRBD1
CDR3: CASSPTGTGVIVYGYTF
DNA: TGTGCCAGTAGCCCGACCGGGACAGGGGTCATTGTCTATGGCTACACCTTC

J: TRBJ2-5
size: NA
V: TRBV7-3
D: TRBD2
CDR3: CASSPLAGIQETQYF
DNA: TGTGCCAGCAGCCCACTAGCGGGGATCCAAGAGACCCAGTACTTC

J: TRBJ1-4
size: once
V: TRBV7-9
D: TRBD1
CDR3: CASSPLWTGGNEKLFF
DNA: TGTGCCAGCAGCCCGTTATGGACAGGAGGAAATGAAAAACTGTTTTTT

J: TRBJ1-5
size: few
V: TRBV10-2
D: TRBD1
CDR3: CASRGQEDNQPQHF
DNA: TGCGCCAGCAGGGGACAGGAGGACAATCAGCCCCAGCATTTT

J: TRBJ2-2
size: NA
V: TRBV3-1/TRBV3-2
D: TRBD2
CDR3: CASNQGWLAGALAGELFF
DNA: TGTGCCAGCAACCAAGGTTGGCTAGCGGGAGCGTTGGCCGGGGAGCTGTTTTTT

J: TRBJ1-4
size: NA
V: TRBV3-1/TRBV3-2
D: NA
CDR3: CASSQEDARGAKLFF
DNA: TGTGCCAGCAGCCAAGAGGACGCACGGGGGGCAAAACTGTTTTTT

J: TRBJ1-1
size: NA
V: TRBV7-9
D: TRBD1
CDR3: CASSSETGYTEAFF
DNA: TGTGCCAGCAGCTCGGAGACAGGGTACACTGAAGCTTTCTTT

J: TRBJ2-6
size: NA
V: TRBV6-5
D: NA
CDR3: CASSSRGNGANVLTF
DNA: TGTGCCAGCAGCTCGCGGGGCAATGGGGCCAACGTCCTGACTTTC

J: TRBJ1-4
size: NA
V: TRBV7-8
D: TRBD1
CDR3: CASRVGQGREKLFF
DNA: TGTGCCAGCAGGGTGGGACAGGGGAGAGAAAAACTGTTTTTT

J: TRBJ1-1
size: NA
V: TRBV6-2/TRBV6-3
D: NA
CDR3: CASSFDRSMNTEAFF
DNA: TGTGCCAGCAGTTTTGACAGGTCCATGAACACTGAAGCTTTCTTT

J: TRBJ1-4
size: NA
V: TRBV5-1
D: TRBD1
CDR3: CASSSVGQGLEKLFF
DNA: TGCGCCAGCAGCTCTGTTGGACAGGGGCTTGAAAAACTGTTTTTT

J: TRBJ2-5
size: NA
V: TRBV13
D: NA
CDR3: CASSSPGLRETQYF
DNA: TGTGCCAGCAGCTCCCCCGGACTCAGAGAGACCCAGTACTTC

J: TRBJ2-1
size: NA
V: TRBV18
D: NA
CDR3: CASSRVSYNEQFF
DNA: TGTGCCAGCTCCCGGGTCTCCTACAATGAGCAGTTCTTC

J: TRBJ1-5
size: NA
V: TRBV7-2
D: TRBD1
CDR3: CASSSRGRSQPQHF
DNA: TGTGCCAGCAGCTCCAGGGGGCGAAGTCAGCCCCAGCATTTT

J: TRBJ2-1
size: once
V: TRBV19
D: NA
CDR3: CASSLLNPYNEQFF
DNA: TGTGCCAGTAGTTTACTAAACCCCTACAATGAGCAGTTCTTC

J: TRBJ2-5
size: NA
V: TRBV11-3
D: NA
CDR3: CASSVGNYREETQYF
DNA: TGTGCCAGCAGCGTCGGGAACTACAGGGAAGAGACCCAGTACTTC

J: TRBJ2-3
size: NA
V: TRBV12-3/TRBV12-4
D: NA
CDR3: CASSFGASGTQYF
DNA: TGTGCCAGCAGCTTCGGCGCTTCAGGGACGCAGTATTTT

J: TRBJ2-7
size: NA
V: TRBV5-1
D: NA
CDR3: CASSLGAASYEQYF
DNA: TGCGCCAGCAGCTTGGGAGCGGCCTCCTACGAGCAGTACTTC

J: TRBJ2-2
size: NA
V: TRBV24-1
D: NA
CDR3: CATGRGNTGELFF
DNA: TGTGCCACCGGCAGGGGTAACACCGGGGAGCTGTTTTTT

J: TRBJ1-1
size: NA
V: TRBV6-2/TRBV6-3
D: TRBD1
CDR3: CASSYLGQGSHTEAFF
DNA: TGTGCCAGCAGTTACCTTGGACAGGGATCCCACACTGAAGCTTTCTTT

J: TRBJ1-1
size: NA
V: TRBV18
D: TRBD1
CDR3: CASSRDRGKRNTEAFF
DNA: TGTGCCAGCTCCCGGGACAGGGGGAAGAGGAACACTGAAGCTTTCTTT

J: TRBJ1-1
size: NA
V: TRBV18
D: NA
CDR3: CASSPGGVQAFF
DNA: TGTGCCAGCTCACCCGGCGGAGTTCAAGCTTTCTTT